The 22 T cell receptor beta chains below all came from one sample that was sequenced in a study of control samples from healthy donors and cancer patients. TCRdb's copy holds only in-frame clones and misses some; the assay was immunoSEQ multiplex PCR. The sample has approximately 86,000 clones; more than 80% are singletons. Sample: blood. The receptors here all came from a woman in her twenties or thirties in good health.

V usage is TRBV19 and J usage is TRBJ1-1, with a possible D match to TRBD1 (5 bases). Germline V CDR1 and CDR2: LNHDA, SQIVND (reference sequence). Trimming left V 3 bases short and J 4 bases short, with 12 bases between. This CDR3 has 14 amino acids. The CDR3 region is CASSISGGGTEAFF. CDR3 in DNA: TGTGCCAGTAGTATTTCCGGGGGTGGCACTGAAGCTTTCTTT. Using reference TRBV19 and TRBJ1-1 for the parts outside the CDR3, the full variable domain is DGGITQSPKYLFRKEGQNVTLSCEQNLNHDAMYWYRQDPGQGLRLIYYSQIVNDFQKGDIAEGYSVSREKKESFPLTVTSAQKNPTAFYLCASSISGGGTEAFFGQGTRLTVV.

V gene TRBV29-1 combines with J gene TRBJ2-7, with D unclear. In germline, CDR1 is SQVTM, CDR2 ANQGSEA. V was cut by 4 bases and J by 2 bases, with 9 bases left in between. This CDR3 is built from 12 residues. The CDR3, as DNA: TGCAGCGTTGTGGTCGGCCCCTACGAGCAGTACTTC. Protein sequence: CSVVVGPYEQYF.

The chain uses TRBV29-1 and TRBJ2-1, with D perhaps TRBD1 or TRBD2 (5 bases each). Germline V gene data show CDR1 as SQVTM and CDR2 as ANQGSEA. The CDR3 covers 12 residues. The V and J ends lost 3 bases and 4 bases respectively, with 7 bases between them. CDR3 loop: CSVDEGYNEQFF. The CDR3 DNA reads TGCAGCGTTGACGAGGGGTACAATGAGCAGTTCTTC.

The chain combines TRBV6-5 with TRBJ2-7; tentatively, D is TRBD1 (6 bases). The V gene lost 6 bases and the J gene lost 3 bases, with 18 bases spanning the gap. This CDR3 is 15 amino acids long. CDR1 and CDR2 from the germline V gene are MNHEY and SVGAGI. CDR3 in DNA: TGTGCCAGCAGGGACGCCGGGACACAAAACTACGAGCAGTACTTC. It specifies CASRDAGTQNYEQYF.

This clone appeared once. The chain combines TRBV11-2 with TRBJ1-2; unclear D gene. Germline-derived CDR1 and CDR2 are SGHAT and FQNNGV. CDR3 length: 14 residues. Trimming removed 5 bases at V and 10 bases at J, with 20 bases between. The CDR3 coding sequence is TGTGCCAGCAGCCGACCCCCGGGCAGTTTTGACTACACCTTC. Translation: CASSRPPGSFDYTF.

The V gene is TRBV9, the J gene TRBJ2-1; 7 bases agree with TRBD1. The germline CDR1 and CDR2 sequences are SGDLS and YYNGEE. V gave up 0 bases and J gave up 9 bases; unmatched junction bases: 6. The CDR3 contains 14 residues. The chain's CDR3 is CASSVDDRAGEQFF. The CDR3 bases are TGTGCCAGCAGCGTAGACGACAGGGCGGGTGAGCAGTTCTTC.

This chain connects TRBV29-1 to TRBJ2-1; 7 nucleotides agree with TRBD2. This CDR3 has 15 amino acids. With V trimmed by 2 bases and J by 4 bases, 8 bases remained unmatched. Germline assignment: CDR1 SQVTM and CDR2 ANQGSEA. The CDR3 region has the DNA TGCAGCGTTGAATCCCGGACTAGACGGTACAATGAGCAGTTCTTC. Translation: CSVESRTRRYNEQFF.

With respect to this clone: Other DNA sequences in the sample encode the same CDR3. As DNA, the CDR3 is TGCGCCAGCAGCTTGTGGGGGCCGAACACTGAAGCTTTCTTT. Amino acids: CASSLWGPNTEAFF. The V call is TRBV5-1, the J call TRBJ1-1; weak D call: TRBD1 (6 bases). Germline V gene lookup returns CDR1 SGHRS and CDR2 YFSETQ. The V end lost 1 base, the J end lost 1 base, and 8 bases lay between the germline ends. This CDR3 is built from 14 residues.

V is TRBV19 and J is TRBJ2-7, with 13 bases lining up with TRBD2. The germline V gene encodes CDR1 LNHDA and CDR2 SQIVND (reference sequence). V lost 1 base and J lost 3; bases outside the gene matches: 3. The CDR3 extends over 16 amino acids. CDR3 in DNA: TGTGCCAGTAGTATAGCAGGACTAGCGGGGGTCTACGAGCAGTACTTC. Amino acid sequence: CASSIAGLAGVYEQYF.

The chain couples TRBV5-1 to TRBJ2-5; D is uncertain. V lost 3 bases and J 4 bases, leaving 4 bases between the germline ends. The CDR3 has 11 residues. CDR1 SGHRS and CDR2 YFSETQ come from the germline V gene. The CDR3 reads CASSWGETQYF. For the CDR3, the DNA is TGCGCCAGCAGCTGGGGAGAGACCCAGTACTTC.

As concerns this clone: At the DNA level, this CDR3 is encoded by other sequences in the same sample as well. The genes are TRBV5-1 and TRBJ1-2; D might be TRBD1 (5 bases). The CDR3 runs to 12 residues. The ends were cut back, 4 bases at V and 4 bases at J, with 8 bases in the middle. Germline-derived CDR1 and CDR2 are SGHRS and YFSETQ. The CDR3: CASSPDSYGYTF. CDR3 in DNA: TGCGCCAGCAGCCCTGACAGCTATGGCTACACCTTC.

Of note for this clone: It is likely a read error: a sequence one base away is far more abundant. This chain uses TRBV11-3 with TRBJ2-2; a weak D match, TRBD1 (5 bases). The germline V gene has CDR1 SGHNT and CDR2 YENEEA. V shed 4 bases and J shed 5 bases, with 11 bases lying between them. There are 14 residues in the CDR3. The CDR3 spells CASSSGPATGELFF. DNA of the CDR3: TGTGCCAGCAGCTCAGGGCCCGCGACCGGGGAGCTGTTTTTT. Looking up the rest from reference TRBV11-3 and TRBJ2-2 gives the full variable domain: EAGVVQSPRYKIIEKKQPVAFWCNPISGHNTLYWYLQNLGQGPELLIRYENEEAVDDSQLPKDRFSAERLKGVDSTLKIQPAELGDSAVYLCASSSGPATGELFFGEGSRLTVL.

CDR3 in amino acids: CASSRTDSPSSTDTQYF. The CDR3 nucleotides are TGCGCCAGCAGCCGTACCGACAGTCCTTCTAGCACAGATACGCAGTATTTT. This chain connects TRBV5-1 to TRBJ2-3, with D possibly being TRBD1 (5 bases). V lost 4 bases and J 0 bases, leaving 18 bases between the germline ends. Germline CDR1 SGHRS, CDR2 YFSETQ. The CDR3 contains 17 residues.

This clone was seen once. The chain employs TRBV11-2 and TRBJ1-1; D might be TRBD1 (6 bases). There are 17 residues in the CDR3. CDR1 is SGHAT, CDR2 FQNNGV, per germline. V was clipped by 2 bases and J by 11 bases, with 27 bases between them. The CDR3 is CASSLRRGPPQRGTAFF. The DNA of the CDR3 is TGTGCCAGCAGCTTAAGGCGTGGGCCCCCACAGAGGGGGACGGCTTTCTTT.

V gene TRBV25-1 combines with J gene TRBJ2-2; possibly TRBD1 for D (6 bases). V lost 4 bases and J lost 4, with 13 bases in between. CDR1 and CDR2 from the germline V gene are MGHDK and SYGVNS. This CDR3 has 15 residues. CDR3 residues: CASSGGHGFTGELFF. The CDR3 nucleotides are TGTGCCAGCAGTGGGGGACACGGCTTCACCGGGGAGCTGTTTTTT. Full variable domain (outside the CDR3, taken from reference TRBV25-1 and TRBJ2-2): EADIYQTPRYLVIGTGKKITLECSQTMGHDKMYWYQQDPGMELHLIHYSYGVNSTEKGDLSSESTVSRIRTEHFPLTLESARPSHTSQYLCASSGGHGFTGELFFGEGSRLTVL.

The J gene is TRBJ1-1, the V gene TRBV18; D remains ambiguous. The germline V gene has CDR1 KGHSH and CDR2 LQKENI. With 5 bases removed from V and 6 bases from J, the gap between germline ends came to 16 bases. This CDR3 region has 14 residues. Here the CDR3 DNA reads TGTGCCAGCTCATCAGGATACAAGGACGCTGAAGCTTTCTTT. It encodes CASSSGYKDAEAFF. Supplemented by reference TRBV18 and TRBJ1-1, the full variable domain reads NAGVMQNPRHLVRRRGQEARLRCSPMKGHSHVYWYRQLPEEGLKFMVYLQKENIIDESGMPKERFSAEFPKEGPSILRIQQVVRGDSAAYFCASSSGYKDAEAFFGQGTRLTVV.

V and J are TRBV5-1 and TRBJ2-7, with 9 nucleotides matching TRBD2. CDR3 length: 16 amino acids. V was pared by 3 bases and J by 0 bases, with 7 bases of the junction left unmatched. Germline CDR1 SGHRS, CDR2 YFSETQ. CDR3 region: CASSWTLAGPSYEQYF. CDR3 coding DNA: TGCGCCAGCAGCTGGACCCTAGCGGGACCCTCCTACGAGCAGTACTTC.

The CDR3 coding sequence is TGTGCCTGGAACCCGGTAGGGGGCAGTGAGCAGTTCTTC. As protein: CAWNPVGGSEQFF. The chain carries TRBV30 and TRBJ2-1; 7 bases match TRBD1. There are 13 residues in the CDR3. V was pared by 4 bases and J by 9 bases, with 9 bases of the junction left unmatched. Germline assignment: CDR1 GTSNPN and CDR2 SVGIG (reference sequence).

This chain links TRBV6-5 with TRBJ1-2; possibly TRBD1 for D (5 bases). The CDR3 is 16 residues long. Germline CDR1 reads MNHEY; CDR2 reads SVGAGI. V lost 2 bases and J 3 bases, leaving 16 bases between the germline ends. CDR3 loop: CASSYDGAGTHYGYTF. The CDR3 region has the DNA TGTGCCAGCAGTTACGATGGGGCAGGGACCCACTATGGCTACACCTTC.

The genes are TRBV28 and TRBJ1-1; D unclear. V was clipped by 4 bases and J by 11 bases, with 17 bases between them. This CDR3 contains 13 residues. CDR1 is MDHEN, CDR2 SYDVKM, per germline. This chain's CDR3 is CASSSTRSGKAFF. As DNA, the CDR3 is TGTGCCAGCAGTTCCACCCGATCCGGGAAGGCTTTCTTT.

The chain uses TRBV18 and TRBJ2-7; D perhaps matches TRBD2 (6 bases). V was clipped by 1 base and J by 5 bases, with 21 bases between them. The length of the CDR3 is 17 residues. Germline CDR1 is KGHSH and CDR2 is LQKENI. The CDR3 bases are TGTGCCAGCTCACCACAGCCAGCCGGGAGCGGTAGGAACGAGCAGTACTTC. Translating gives CASSPQPAGSGRNEQYF.

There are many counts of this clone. The CDR3 protein is CASSQDLRGIQHF. The DNA of the CDR3 is TGCGCCAGCAGCCAAGATTTGAGGGGAATCCAGCATTTT. The chain recombines TRBV4-1 with TRBJ1-5; the D gene is possibly TRBD1 (5 bases). V was shortened by 0 bases and J by 12 bases, with 12 bases between the two germline ends. The CDR3 runs 13 residues. The V gene's germline CDR1 is MGHRA and CDR2 YSYEKL.